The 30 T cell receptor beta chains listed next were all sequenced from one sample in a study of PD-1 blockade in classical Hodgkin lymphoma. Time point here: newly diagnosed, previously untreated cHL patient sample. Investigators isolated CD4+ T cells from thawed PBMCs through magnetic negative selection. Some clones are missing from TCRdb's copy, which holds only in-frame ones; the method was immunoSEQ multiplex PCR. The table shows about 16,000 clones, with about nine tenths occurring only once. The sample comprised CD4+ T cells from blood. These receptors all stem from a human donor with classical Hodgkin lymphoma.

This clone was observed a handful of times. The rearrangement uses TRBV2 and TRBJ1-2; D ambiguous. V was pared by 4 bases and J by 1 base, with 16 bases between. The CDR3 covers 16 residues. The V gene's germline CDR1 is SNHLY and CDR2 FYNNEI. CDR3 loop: CASSGRPSPINYGYTF. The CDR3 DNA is TGTGCCAGCAGTGGCCGGCCATCTCCAATTAACTATGGCTACACCTTC.

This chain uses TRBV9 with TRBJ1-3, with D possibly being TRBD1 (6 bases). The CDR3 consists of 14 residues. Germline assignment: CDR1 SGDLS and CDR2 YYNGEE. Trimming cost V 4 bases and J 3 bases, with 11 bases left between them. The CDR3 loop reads CASSPGTLGNTIYF. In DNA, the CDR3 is TGTGCCAGCAGCCCAGGGACACTTGGAAACACCATATATTTT. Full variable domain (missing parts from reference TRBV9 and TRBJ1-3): DSGVTQTPKHLITATGQRVTLRCSPRSGDLSVYWYQQSLDQGLQFLIQYYNGEERAKGNILERFSAQQFPDLHSELNLSSLELGDSALYFCASSPGTLGNTIYFGEGSWLTVV.

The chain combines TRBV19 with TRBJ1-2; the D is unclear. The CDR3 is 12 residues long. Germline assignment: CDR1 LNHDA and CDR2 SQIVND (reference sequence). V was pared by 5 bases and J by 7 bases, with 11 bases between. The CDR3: CASSATRAGYTF. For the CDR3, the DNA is TGTGCCAGTAGTGCCACCCGGGCTGGCTACACCTTC. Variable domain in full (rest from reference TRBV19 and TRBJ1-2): DGGITQSPKYLFRKEGQNVTLSCEQNLNHDAMYWYRQDPGQGLRLIYYSQIVNDFQKGDIAEGYSVSREKKESFPLTVTSAQKNPTAFYLCASSATRAGYTFGSGTRLTVV.

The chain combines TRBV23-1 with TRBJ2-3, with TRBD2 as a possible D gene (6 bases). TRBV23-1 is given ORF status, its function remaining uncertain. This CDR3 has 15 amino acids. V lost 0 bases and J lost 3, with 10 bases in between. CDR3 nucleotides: TGCGCCAGCAGTCAATCGACGGGAGAAACAGATACGCAGTATTTT. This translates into CASSQSTGETDTQYF.

The CDR3 here is CASSYGGNYGYTF. DNA of the CDR3: TGTGCCAGCAGTTACGGCGGTAACTATGGCTACACCTTC. The chain recombines TRBV6-5 with TRBJ1-2; the D is unclear. The CDR3 has 13 amino acids. The V and J ends lost 2 bases and 1 base respectively, with 5 bases between them. CDR1 and CDR2 (germline): MNHEY, SVGAGI.

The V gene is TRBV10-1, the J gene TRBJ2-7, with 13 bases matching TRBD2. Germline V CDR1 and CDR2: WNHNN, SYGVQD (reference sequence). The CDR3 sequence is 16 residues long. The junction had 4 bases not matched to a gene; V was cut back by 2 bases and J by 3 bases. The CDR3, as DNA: TGCGCCAGCAGTGAGGGGGGACTAGCGGGAAACTACGAGCAGTACTTC. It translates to CASSEGGLAGNYEQYF.

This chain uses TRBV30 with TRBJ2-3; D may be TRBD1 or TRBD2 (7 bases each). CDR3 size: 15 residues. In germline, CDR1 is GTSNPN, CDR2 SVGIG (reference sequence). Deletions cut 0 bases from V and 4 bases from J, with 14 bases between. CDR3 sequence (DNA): TGTGCCTGGAGTGTAGGGGGCGGGAGACCAGATACGCAGTATTTT. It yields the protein CAWSVGGGRPDTQYF. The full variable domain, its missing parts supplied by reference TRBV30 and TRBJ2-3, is SQTIHQWPATLVQPVGSPLSLECTVEGTSNPNLYWYRQAAGRGLQLLFYSVGIGQISSEVPQNLSASRPQDRQFILSSKKLLLSDSGFYLCAWSVGGGRPDTQYFGPGTRLTVL.

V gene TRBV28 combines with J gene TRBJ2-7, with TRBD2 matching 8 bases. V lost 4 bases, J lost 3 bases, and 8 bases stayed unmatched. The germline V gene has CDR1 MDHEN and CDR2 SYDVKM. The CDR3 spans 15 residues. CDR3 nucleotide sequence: TGTGCCAGCAGTTCAGCTAGCGGGCTGGGCTACGAGCAGTACTTC. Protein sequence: CASSSASGLGYEQYF.

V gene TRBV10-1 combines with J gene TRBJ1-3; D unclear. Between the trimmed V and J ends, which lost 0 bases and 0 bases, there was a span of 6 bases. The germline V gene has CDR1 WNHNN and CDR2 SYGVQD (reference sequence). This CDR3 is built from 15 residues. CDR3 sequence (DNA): TGCGCCAGCAGTGAGTCCGGCCGCTCTGGAAACACCATATATTTT. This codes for CASSESGRSGNTIYF.

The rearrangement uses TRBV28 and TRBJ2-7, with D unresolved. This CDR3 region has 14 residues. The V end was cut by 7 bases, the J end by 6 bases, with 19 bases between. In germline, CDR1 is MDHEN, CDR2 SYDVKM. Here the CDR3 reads CASTKTASTGEQYF. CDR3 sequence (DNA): TGTGCCAGCACCAAGACGGCTTCTACGGGCGAGCAGTACTTC.

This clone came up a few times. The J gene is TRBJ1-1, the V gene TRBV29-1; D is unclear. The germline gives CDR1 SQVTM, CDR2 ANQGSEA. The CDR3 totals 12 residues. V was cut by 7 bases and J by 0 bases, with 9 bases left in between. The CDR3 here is CSGSRMNTEAFF. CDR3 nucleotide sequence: TGCAGCGGAAGCAGAATGAACACTGAAGCTTTCTTT.

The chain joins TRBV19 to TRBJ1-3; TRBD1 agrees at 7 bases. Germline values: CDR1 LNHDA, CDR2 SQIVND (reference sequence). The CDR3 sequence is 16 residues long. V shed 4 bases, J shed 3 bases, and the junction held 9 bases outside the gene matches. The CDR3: CASSNPRTGGGNTIYF. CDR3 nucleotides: TGTGCCAGTAGTAACCCCCGGACAGGAGGTGGAAACACCATATATTTT.

The CDR3 region has the DNA TGTGCCAGCAGCTTAGACGGGCGGGAGTTCGATGAGCAGTTCTTC. It encodes CASSLDGREFDEQFF. This chain links TRBV11-3 with TRBJ2-1, with TRBD2 identical over 7 bases. From germline, CDR1 is SGHNT and CDR2 YENEEA. Losses at the gene ends were 0 bases for V and 8 bases for J; bases not matched to a gene: 7. CDR3 length: 15 amino acids.

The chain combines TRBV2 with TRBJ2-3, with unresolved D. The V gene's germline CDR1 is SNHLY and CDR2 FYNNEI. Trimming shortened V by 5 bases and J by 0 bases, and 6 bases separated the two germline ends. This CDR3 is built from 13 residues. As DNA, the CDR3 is TGTGCCAGCAGTCTGACTAGCACAGATACGCAGTATTTT. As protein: CASSLTSTDTQYF. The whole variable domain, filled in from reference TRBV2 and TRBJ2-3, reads EPEVTQTPSHQVTQMGQEVILRCVPISNHLYFYWYRQILGQKVEFLVSFYNNEISEKSEIFDDQFSVERPDGSNFTLKIRSTKLEDSAMYFCASSLTSTDTQYFGPGTRLTVL.

CDR3 coding DNA: TGCAGCGTTGGGGCCGGGACCGAGACCGGGGAGCTGTTTTTT. Its protein product is CSVGAGTETGELFF. The rearrangement links TRBV29-1 to TRBJ2-2, with D possibly being TRBD1 or TRBD2 (5 bases each). V dropped 4 bases and J dropped 5 bases, with 14 bases sitting between them. CDR1 and CDR2 (germline): SQVTM, ANQGSEA. The CDR3 runs to 14 residues.

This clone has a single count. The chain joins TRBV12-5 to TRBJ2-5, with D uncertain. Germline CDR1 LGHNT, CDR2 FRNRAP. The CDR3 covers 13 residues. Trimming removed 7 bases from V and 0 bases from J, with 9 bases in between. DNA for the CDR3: TGTGCTAGTGCCCGTCGGGACCAAGAGACCCAGTACTTC. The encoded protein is CASARRDQETQYF.

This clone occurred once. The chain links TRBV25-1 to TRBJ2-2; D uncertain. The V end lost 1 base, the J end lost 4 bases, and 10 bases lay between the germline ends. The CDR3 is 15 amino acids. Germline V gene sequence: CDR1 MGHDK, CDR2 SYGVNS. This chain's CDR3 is CASSESDTLTGELFF. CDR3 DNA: TGTGCCAGCAGTGAATCCGACACTCTCACCGGGGAGCTGTTTTTT. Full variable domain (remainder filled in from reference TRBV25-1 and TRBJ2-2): EADIYQTPRYLVIGTGKKITLECSQTMGHDKMYWYQQDPGMELHLIHYSYGVNSTEKGDLSSESTVSRIRTEHFPLTLESARPSHTSQYLCASSESDTLTGELFFGEGSRLTVL.

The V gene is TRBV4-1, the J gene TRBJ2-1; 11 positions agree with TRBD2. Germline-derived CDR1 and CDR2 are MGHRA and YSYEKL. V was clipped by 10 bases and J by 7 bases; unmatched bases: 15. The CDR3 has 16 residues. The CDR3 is CATSPEMGLAVNEQFF. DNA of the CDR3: TGCGCCACTTCCCCCGAGATGGGACTAGCGGTTAATGAGCAGTTCTTC.

The CDR3 DNA reads TGTGCCAGCAGCTGGGGACAGGTTACCTCTGGAAACACCATATATTTT. Protein product: CASSWGQVTSGNTIYF. V usage is TRBV5-6 and J usage is TRBJ1-3, with TRBD1 matching over 8 bases. Looked up from germline, CDR1 is SGHDT and CDR2 is YYEEEE. The CDR3 is made up of 16 amino acids. V lost 3 bases and J lost 0; bases outside the gene matches: 5.

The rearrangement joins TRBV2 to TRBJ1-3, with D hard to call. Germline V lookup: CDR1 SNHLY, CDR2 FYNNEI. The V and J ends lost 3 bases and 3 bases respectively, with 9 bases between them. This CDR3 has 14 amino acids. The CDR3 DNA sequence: TGTGCCAGCAGTGACCAGATCAATGGAAACACCATATATTTT. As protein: CASSDQINGNTIYF.

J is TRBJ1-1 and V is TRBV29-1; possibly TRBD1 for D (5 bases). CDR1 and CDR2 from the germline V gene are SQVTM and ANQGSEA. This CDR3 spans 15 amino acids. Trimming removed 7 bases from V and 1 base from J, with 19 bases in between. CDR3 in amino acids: CSGSVRDPRNTEAFF. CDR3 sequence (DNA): TGCAGCGGAAGCGTCCGGGACCCCAGGAACACTGAAGCTTTCTTT. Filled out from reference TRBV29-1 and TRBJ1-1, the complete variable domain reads SAVISQKPSRDICQRGTSLTIQCQVDSQVTMMFWYRQQPGQSLTLIATANQGSEATYESGFVIDKFPISRPNLTFSTLTVSNMSPEDSSIYLCSGSVRDPRNTEAFFGQGTRLTVV.

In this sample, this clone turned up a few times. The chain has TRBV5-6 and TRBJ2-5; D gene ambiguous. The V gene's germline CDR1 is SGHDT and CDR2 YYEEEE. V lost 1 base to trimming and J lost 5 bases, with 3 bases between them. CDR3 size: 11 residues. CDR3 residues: CASSLKETQYF. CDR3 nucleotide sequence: TGTGCCAGCAGCTTGAAGGAGACCCAGTACTTC.

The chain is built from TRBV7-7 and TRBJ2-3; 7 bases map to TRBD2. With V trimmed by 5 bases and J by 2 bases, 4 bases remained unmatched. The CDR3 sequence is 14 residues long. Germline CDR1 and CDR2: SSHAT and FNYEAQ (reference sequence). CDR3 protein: CASSHSGSTDTQYF. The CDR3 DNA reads TGTGCCAGCAGCCATAGCGGGTCCACAGATACGCAGTATTTT. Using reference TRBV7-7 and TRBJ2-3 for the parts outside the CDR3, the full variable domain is GAGVSQSPRYKVTKRGQDVTLRCDPISSHATLYWYQQALGQGPEFLTYFNYEAQPDKSGLPSDRFSAERPEGSISTLTIQRTEQRDSAMYRCASSHSGSTDTQYFGPGTRLTVL.

The DNA for the CDR3 is TGTGCCAGCAGCTTAGCGGCAGGATATGGCTACACCTTC. Translation gives CASSLAAGYGYTF. V and J are TRBV7-9 and TRBJ1-2; D is unresolved. The germline gives CDR1 SEHNR, CDR2 FQNEAQ (reference sequence). V lost 0 bases, J lost 5 bases, and 7 bases lay in between. The CDR3 consists of 13 residues. Using reference TRBV7-9 and TRBJ1-2 for the parts outside the CDR3, the full variable domain is DTGVSQNPRHKITKRGQNVTFRCDPISEHNRLYWYRQTLGQGPEFLTYFQNEAQLEKSRLLSDRFSAERPKGSFSTLEIQRTEQGDSAMYLCASSLAAGYGYTFGSGTRLTVV.

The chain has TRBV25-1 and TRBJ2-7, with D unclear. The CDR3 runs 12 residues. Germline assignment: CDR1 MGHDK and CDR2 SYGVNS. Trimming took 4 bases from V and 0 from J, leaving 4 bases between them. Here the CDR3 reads CASSGISYEQYF. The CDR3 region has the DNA TGTGCCAGCAGTGGTATCTCCTACGAGCAGTACTTC.

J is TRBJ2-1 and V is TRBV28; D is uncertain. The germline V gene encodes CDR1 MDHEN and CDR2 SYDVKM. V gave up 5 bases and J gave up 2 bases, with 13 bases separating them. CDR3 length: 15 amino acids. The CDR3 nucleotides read TGTGCCAGCAGTGTACACCAGATCGCCTACAATGAGCAGTTCTTC. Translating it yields CASSVHQIAYNEQFF.

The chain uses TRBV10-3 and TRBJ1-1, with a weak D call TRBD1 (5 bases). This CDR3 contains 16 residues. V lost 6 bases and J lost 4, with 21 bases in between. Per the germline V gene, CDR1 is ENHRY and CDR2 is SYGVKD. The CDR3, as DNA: TGTGCCATCAGGGGCCTAGATGAAGGGGTTCCCACTGAAGCTTTCTTT. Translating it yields CAIRGLDEGVPTEAFF.

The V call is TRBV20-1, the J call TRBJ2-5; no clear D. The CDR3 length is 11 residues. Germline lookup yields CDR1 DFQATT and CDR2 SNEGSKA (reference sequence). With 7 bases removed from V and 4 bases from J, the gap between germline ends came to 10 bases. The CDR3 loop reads CSEAVGETQYF. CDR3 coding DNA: TGCAGTGAAGCAGTCGGAGAGACCCAGTACTTC.

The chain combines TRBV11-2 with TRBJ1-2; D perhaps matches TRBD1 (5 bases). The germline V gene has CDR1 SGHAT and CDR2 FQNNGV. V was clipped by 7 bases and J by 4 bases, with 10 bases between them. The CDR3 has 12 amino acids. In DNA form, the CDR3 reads TGTGCCAGCACCCCGAGGGGCTATGGCTACACCTTC. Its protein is CASTPRGYGYTF.

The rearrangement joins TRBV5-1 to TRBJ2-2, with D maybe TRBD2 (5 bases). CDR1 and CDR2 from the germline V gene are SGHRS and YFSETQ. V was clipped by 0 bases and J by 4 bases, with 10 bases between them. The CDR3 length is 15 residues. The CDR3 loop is CASSLGGAGTGELFF. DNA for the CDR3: TGCGCCAGCAGCTTGGGGGGAGCTGGCACCGGGGAGCTGTTTTTT.